This TCR beta chain was captured by sequencing in a study of regulatory T cells in long-lasting Graves disease. Study findings and constraints: Whereas new patients shared some 990 public clonotypes, persistent patients shared more, at about 3,000. Possibly, too few samples lowered accuracy. When disease was persistent, TRBV28, TRBJ1-2 and TRBJ2-5 were the favored segments.

This CDR3 is 13 amino acids long. V lost 5 bases to trimming and J lost 5 bases; unmatched junction nucleotides: 5. The V gene's germline CDR1 is SGHTA and CDR2 FQGNSA. This clonotype has just a few counts. What it binds is not known. Time point noted: newly diagnosed GD, antithyroid drugs for less than 3 months. RNA isolated from PBMCs was used to make the TCR library. Construction of the TCR beta libraries employed iRepertoire HTBI primers in conjunction with Arm-PCR of CDR3 regions. MiXCR was run by TCRdb on the multiplex PCR reads, yielding one entry per CDR3 protein. The sample has about 240,000 distinct CDR3 sequences, 20% to 25% seen once.

The chain has TRBV7-2 and TRBJ2-5, with 7 bases matching TRBD1. The source was peripheral blood mononuclear cells (PBMCs), collected at new diagnosis, from a patient treated with antithyroid drugs. This sequence was found in a female donor with Graves disease. The CDR3 region is CASSKGGGETQYF. CDR3 in DNA: TGTGCCAGCAGCAAAGGGGGCGGGGAGACCCAGTACTTC. Supplemented by reference TRBV7-2 and TRBJ2-5, the full variable domain reads GAGVSQSPSNKVTEKGKDVELRCDPISGHTALYWYRQSLGQGLEFLIYFQGNSAPDKSGLPSDRFSAERTGGSVSTLTIQRTQQEDSAVYLCASSKGGGETQYFGPGTRLLVL.